The 24 T cell receptor beta chains below come from one sample, sequenced in a study of cytomegalovirus exposure and HLA in healthy donors. The PCR made use of 60 Vbeta and 13 Jbeta primers. The table came from immunoSEQ multiplex PCR; TCRdb's copy has only in-frame clones and leaves some out. The data show more than 150,000 clones, 84% seen once. The sample consisted of PBMCs. Receptor source: a boy between 10 and 17 years old in good health and CMV-seronegative.

This chain joins TRBV5-1 and TRBJ2-1; 16 bases are shared with TRBD2. Germline V gives CDR1 SGHRS, CDR2 YFSETQ. CDR3 length: 19 amino acids. Losses at the gene ends were 3 bases for V and 3 bases for J; bases not matched to a gene: 9. CDR3 bases: TGCGCCAGCAGCTCACTAAGTGGGACTAGCGGGGGGGTCTACAATGAGCAGTTCTTC. Its translation is CASSSLSGTSGGVYNEQFF.

V gene TRBV30 combines with J gene TRBJ1-2; a weak D match, TRBD1 (6 bases). V was clipped by 3 bases and J by 6 bases, with 14 bases between them. The CDR3 covers 13 residues. CDR1 and CDR2 from the germline V gene are GTSNPN and SVGIG (reference sequence). The CDR3, as DNA: TGTGCCTGGAGCCCCAGTCCAGGGGATGGCTACACCTTC. This codes for CAWSPSPGDGYTF. Variable domain in full (rest from reference TRBV30 and TRBJ1-2): SQTIHQWPATLVQPVGSPLSLECTVEGTSNPNLYWYRQAAGRGLQLLFYSVGIGQISSEVPQNLSASRPQDRQFILSSKKLLLSDSGFYLCAWSPSPGDGYTFGSGTRLTVV.

CDR3 protein: CASSRRTGTMNTEAFF. CDR3 in DNA: TGTGCCAGCAGCAGACGGACAGGGACCATGAACACTGAAGCTTTCTTT. The V gene is TRBV7-2, the J gene TRBJ1-1; 8 nucleotides align to TRBD1. Germline V gene sequence: CDR1 SGHTA, CDR2 FQGNSA. The length of the CDR3 is 16 residues. Trimming at V came to 5 bases and at J to 0 bases, leaving 8 bases not matched to a gene.

The chain employs TRBV30 and TRBJ1-4; D is undetermined. The germline V and J ends were trimmed by 3 bases and 4 bases, with 3 bases remaining between them. Per the germline V gene, CDR1 is GTSNPN and CDR2 is SVGIG (reference sequence). CDR3 length: 11 amino acids. CDR3 amino acids: CAWSRNEKLFF. The CDR3 nucleotides read TGTGCCTGGAGCCGTAATGAAAAACTGTTTTTT. Based on the CDR3 plus reference TRBV30 and TRBJ1-4, the full variable domain is SQTIHQWPATLVQPVGSPLSLECTVEGTSNPNLYWYRQAAGRGLQLLFYSVGIGQISSEVPQNLSASRPQDRQFILSSKKLLLSDSGFYLCAWSRNEKLFFGSGTQLSVL.

The V call is TRBV7-8, the J call TRBJ2-3; D is possibly TRBD2 (6 bases). This CDR3 is 15 amino acids long. Germline CDR1 reads SGHVS; CDR2 reads FQNEAQ. Trimming removed 5 bases at V and 1 base at J, with 13 bases between. Here the CDR3 reads CASSLWGGGTDTQYF. The DNA for the CDR3 is TGTGCCAGCAGCCTTTGGGGCGGGGGCACAGATACGCAGTATTTT.

The J gene is TRBJ2-6, the V gene TRBV9; 9 bases fit TRBD2. J was trimmed by 4 bases and V by 0 bases; bases with no gene match: 8. This CDR3 region has 18 residues. Germline lookup yields CDR1 SGDLS and CDR2 YYNGEE. The chain's CDR3 is CASSVEIAGVIGANVLTF. DNA for the CDR3: TGTGCCAGCAGCGTAGAGATAGCGGGAGTAATAGGGGCCAACGTCCTGACTTTC.

This chain connects TRBV6-1 to TRBJ2-4; D uncertain. Trimming shortened V by 5 bases and J by 5 bases, and 4 bases separated the two germline ends. The CDR3 consists of 11 residues. In germline, CDR1 is MNHNS, CDR2 SASEGT. CDR3 region: CASSRQNIQYF. Written as DNA, the CDR3 is TGTGCCAGCAGTCGTCAAAACATTCAGTACTTC.

J is TRBJ1-2 and V is TRBV29-1, with no clear D. This CDR3 spans 12 amino acids. In germline, CDR1 is SQVTM, CDR2 ANQGSEA. Trimming took off 5 bases at V and 3 bases at J, with 10 bases between the two ends. CDR3 coding DNA: TGCAGCGTTAGCTACGGGGACTATGGCTACACCTTC. It yields the protein CSVSYGDYGYTF.

This clone showed up just a few times. The genes are TRBV6-5 and TRBJ2-1, with TRBD2 as a possible D gene (5 bases). The germline V gene has CDR1 MNHEY and CDR2 SVGAGI. Trimming shortened V by 5 bases and J by 9 bases, and 14 bases separated the two germline ends. The CDR3 loop spans 13 amino acids. This chain's CDR3 is CASSAPTSGEQFF. In DNA, the CDR3 is TGTGCCAGCAGTGCCCCAACTAGTGGTGAGCAGTTCTTC.

The rearrangement links TRBV11-2 to TRBJ1-2, with 7 bases aligning to TRBD1. The germline V gene encodes CDR1 SGHAT and CDR2 FQNNGV. Trimming took 5 bases from V and 3 from J; bases not matched to a gene: 3. The CDR3 consists of 13 residues. CDR3 bases: TGTGCCAGCAGCCACGACAGGGACTATGGCTACACCTTC. This gives the protein CASSHDRDYGYTF.

The chain has TRBV2 and TRBJ2-1; weak D call: TRBD2 (6 bases). This CDR3 region has 14 residues. The V and J ends lost 5 bases and 5 bases respectively, with 13 bases between them. The germline V gene has CDR1 SNHLY and CDR2 FYNNEI. The CDR3 is CASSTGLTNNEQFF. The CDR3 coding sequence is TGTGCCAGCAGTACGGGACTGACGAACAATGAGCAGTTCTTC.

The chain recombines TRBV20-1 with TRBJ2-7, with D tentatively TRBD1 (6 bases). CDR3 length: 11 residues. CDR1 DFQATT and CDR2 SNEGSKA come from the germline V gene (reference sequence). V lost 6 bases, J lost 6 bases, and 12 bases lay in between. In DNA, the CDR3 is TGCAGTGCCCCGACAGGTCGCGAGCAGTACTTC. This translates into CSAPTGREQYF.

The V gene is TRBV5-4, the J gene TRBJ1-2; 11 bases agree with TRBD1. The length of the CDR3 is 14 residues. V dropped 3 bases and J dropped 6; count of bases not matched to a gene: 4. The germline V gene encodes CDR1 SGHNT and CDR2 YYREEE (reference sequence). This CDR3 reads CASSSDRGLHGYTF. In DNA form, the CDR3 reads TGTGCCAGCAGCTCGGACAGGGGGCTGCATGGCTACACCTTC.

The chain uses TRBV5-4 and TRBJ2-7; 8 bases agree with TRBD2. This CDR3 contains 15 residues. The V gene end was trimmed by 3 bases and the J gene end by 2 bases; junction bases not matched to a gene: 7. CDR1 and CDR2 from the germline V gene are SGHNT and YYREEE (reference sequence). CDR3 nucleotides: TGTGCCAGCAGCTCTAGAGCGGGGGCAGCCTACGAGCAGTACTTC. It encodes CASSSRAGAAYEQYF.

There are a few counts of this clone. DNA for the CDR3: TGCAGCGTGGTGGGCCCTCGGGGTGGCTATGGCTACACCTTC. Amino acids: CSVVGPRGGYGYTF. The chain has TRBV29-1 and TRBJ1-2; no clear D gene. The CDR3 runs to 14 residues. Between the trimmed V and J ends, which lost 6 bases and 4 bases, there was a span of 18 bases. In germline, CDR1 is SQVTM, CDR2 ANQGSEA.

The chain joins TRBV2 to TRBJ1-2, with a weak D call TRBD1 (6 bases). The V end lost 7 bases, the J end lost 4 bases, and 16 bases lay between the germline ends. In germline, CDR1 is SNHLY, CDR2 FYNNEI. The CDR3 is 14 amino acids. The chain's CDR3 is CASTWTDGFYGYTF. Here the CDR3 DNA reads TGTGCCAGCACCTGGACAGACGGGTTCTATGGCTACACCTTC.

This clone has just a few counts. V usage is TRBV5-1 and J usage is TRBJ2-7, with TRBD2 identical over 8 bases. Germline values: CDR1 SGHRS, CDR2 YFSETQ. The V and J ends lost 0 bases and 0 bases, in that order; junction bases with no gene match: 2. The CDR3 is 15 residues long. CDR3 amino acids: CASSLEAGGSYEQYF. The CDR3 DNA is TGCGCCAGCAGCTTGGAGGCGGGAGGCTCCTACGAGCAGTACTTC.

The chain recombines TRBV23-1 with TRBJ2-7; 8 bases map to TRBD1. TRBV23-1 carries the ORF label, with uncertain function. The CDR3 is 15 amino acids. V was clipped by 4 bases and J by 7 bases; unmatched bases: 12. The DNA of the CDR3 is TGCGCCAGCAGTCCCGGGACAGGTAGCACACGGGAGCAGTACTTC. Translating gives CASSPGTGSTREQYF.

The chain carries TRBV28 and TRBJ1-1; a weak D match, TRBD1 (6 bases). CDR1 MDHEN and CDR2 SYDVKM come from the germline V gene. There are 17 residues in the CDR3. V was cut by 4 bases and J by 3 bases, with 21 bases left in between. The CDR3 here is CASSSIQGVGWDTEAFF. CDR3 DNA: TGTGCCAGCAGTTCGATACAGGGTGTAGGGTGGGACACTGAAGCTTTCTTT.

This chain uses TRBV13 with TRBJ1-1; D is undetermined. This CDR3 region has 14 residues. The germline CDR1 and CDR2 sequences are PRHDT and FYEKMQ (reference sequence). Trimming shortened V by 3 bases and J by 1 base, and 9 bases separated the two germline ends. The CDR3 nucleotides are TGTGCCAGCAGCTTTTCTACGAGGAACACTGAAGCTTTCTTT. This sequence encodes CASSFSTRNTEAFF.

This clone was observed a few times. The sample has other DNA sequences that encode this CDR3 too. The rearrangement joins TRBV7-6 to TRBJ2-5, with TRBD2 identical over 8 bases. Germline CDR1 SGHVS, CDR2 FNYEAQ. The CDR3 sequence is 13 residues long. V trimming: 3 bases; J trimming: 4 bases; junction bases outside the gene matches: 1. CDR3 sequence (DNA): TGTGCCAGCAGCTTTCGGGGGGGAGAGACCCAGTACTTC. This sequence encodes CASSFRGGETQYF.

CDR3 coding DNA: TGTGCCAGCTGCTCAGGGGACAATCAGCCCCAGCATTTT. Translated: CASCSGDNQPQHF. This chain links TRBV5-8 with TRBJ1-5; possibly TRBD1 for D (6 bases). The CDR3 spans 13 residues. V lost 7 bases, J lost 3 bases, and 11 bases lay in between. CDR1 is SGHTS, CDR2 YDEGEE, per germline.

This chain links TRBV30 with TRBJ1-2; 7 bases are shared with TRBD1. The CDR3 loop spans 16 amino acids. V was pared by 2 bases and J by 7 bases, with 16 bases of the junction left unmatched. Germline assignment: CDR1 GTSNPN and CDR2 SVGIG (reference sequence). The CDR3 is CAWSTIDRAYGGGYTF. The CDR3 DNA follows: TGTGCCTGGAGTACCATCGACAGGGCGTATGGGGGTGGCTACACCTTC.

This clone was seen only a few times. This chain connects TRBV11-2 to TRBJ2-7, with 7 bases that match TRBD1. Unmatched junction bases numbered 3, after V lost 1 base and J lost 3 bases. The CDR3 contains 14 residues. The germline V gene encodes CDR1 SGHAT and CDR2 FQNNGV. The CDR3 DNA follows: TGTGCCAGCAGCTTAGGACAGGGTTACTACGAGCAGTACTTC. Translation: CASSLGQGYYEQYF.